These 13 T cell receptor beta chains were sequenced from one sample in a study of shared clonotypes between healthy human individuals. Repertoires were generated with immunoSEQ multiplex PCR, while TCRdb's copy carries only in-frame clones and drops some. This table holds about 2 million clones, about 95% found once. Only CD45RO-negative cells positively selected for CCR7 counted as naive CD8 cells, so terminally differentiated effector memory CD45RA+ cells were excluded. The specimen sequenced was naive CD8+ T cells sorted from blood. Receptors were obtained from a man younger than 35 in good health.

This chain uses TRBV4-2 with TRBJ2-1; TRBD2 might be the D (5 bases). V was cut by 0 bases and J by 2 bases, with 11 bases left in between. The V gene's germline CDR1 is LGHNA and CDR2 YNFKEQ. The CDR3 has 16 residues. Written as DNA, the CDR3 is TGTGCCAGCAGCCAAGATCGGGGTGGCCCCTACAATGAGCAGTTCTTC. It encodes CASSQDRGGPYNEQFF.

This chain uses TRBV7-9 with TRBJ2-5, with 7 bases identical to TRBD1. Per germline, CDR1 SEHNR and CDR2 FQNEAQ (reference sequence). CDR3 length: 16 amino acids. Trimming at V came to 1 base and at J to 5 bases, leaving 10 bases not matched to a gene. The CDR3 nucleotides are TGTGCCAGCAGCTTAGAGGGACAGCCAGCGCGGGAGACCCAGTACTTC. Translation: CASSLEGQPARETQYF.

The J gene is TRBJ2-7, the V gene TRBV28, with a tentative D call TRBD2 (5 bases). Per the germline V gene, CDR1 is MDHEN and CDR2 is SYDVKM. V lost 3 bases and J 0 bases, leaving 9 bases between the germline ends. The CDR3 extends over 14 amino acids. CDR3 protein: CASSFSGVSYEQYF. The DNA for the CDR3 is TGTGCCAGCAGTTTTTCCGGGGTCTCCTACGAGCAGTACTTC.

V is TRBV5-6 and J is TRBJ2-5, with D tentatively TRBD2 (6 bases). The germline V and J ends were trimmed by 4 bases and 7 bases, with 14 bases remaining between them. Germline lookup yields CDR1 SGHDT and CDR2 YYEEEE. There are 13 residues in the CDR3. The CDR3 is CASSTGGVGTQYF. For the CDR3, the DNA is TGTGCCAGCAGCACCGGCGGGGTGGGGACCCAGTACTTC.

The chain employs TRBV4-2 and TRBJ2-3, with TRBD2 identical over 7 bases. CDR1 and CDR2 from the germline V gene are LGHNA and YNFKEQ. The CDR3 length is 14 residues. V gave up 6 bases and J gave up 4 bases; unmatched junction bases: 7. CDR3 loop: CASSRSGPSDTQYF. CDR3 nucleotide sequence: TGTGCCAGCAGTCGTAGCGGGCCCTCAGATACGCAGTATTTT.

The rearrangement uses TRBV9 and TRBJ2-2, with D unclear. The CDR3 is made up of 14 amino acids. Germline-derived CDR1 and CDR2 are SGDLS and YYNGEE. Trimming pared 0 bases from V and 7 bases from J, leaving 10 bases between. CDR3 sequence (DNA): TGTGCCAGCAGCGTAGTTTCGGGTTTCGGGGAGCTGTTTTTT. Encoded protein: CASSVVSGFGELFF.

This clone was seen a single time. V and J are TRBV5-1 and TRBJ2-5; 7 bases are shared with TRBD2. V gave up 6 bases and J gave up 2 bases; unmatched junction bases: 13. The CDR3 extends over 16 amino acids. The germline CDR1 and CDR2 sequences are SGHRS and YFSETQ. Here the CDR3 DNA reads TGCGCCAGCAACCCTCCTATCCCGGGAGGACAAGAGACCCAGTACTTC. It specifies CASNPPIPGGQETQYF.

V is TRBV4-3 and J is TRBJ2-1; weak D call: TRBD2 (5 bases). The CDR3 spans 15 residues. From germline, CDR1 is LGHNA and CDR2 YSLEER. V shed 3 bases and J shed 3 bases, with 12 bases lying between them. Here the CDR3 reads CASSHGGDGYNEQFF. The CDR3 DNA reads TGCGCCAGCAGCCACGGAGGAGACGGCTACAATGAGCAGTTCTTC.

This sequence joins TRBV2 and TRBJ1-1; D may be TRBD1 (6 bases). Germline V CDR1 and CDR2: SNHLY, FYNNEI. The CDR3 contains 13 residues. The V end lost 10 bases, the J end lost 3 bases, and 15 bases lay between the germline ends. The CDR3 is CATCVEGDTEAFF. CDR3 nucleotides: TGTGCCACCTGTGTAGAGGGGGACACTGAAGCTTTCTTT. The whole variable domain, remainder taken from reference TRBV2 and TRBJ1-1, is EPEVTQTPSHQVTQMGQEVILRCVPISNHLYFYWYRQILGQKVEFLVSFYNNEISEKSEIFDDQFSVERPDGSNFTLKIRSTKLEDSAMYFCATCVEGDTEAFFGQGTRLTVV.

The chain employs TRBV5-8 and TRBJ2-7, with D possibly matching TRBD2 (6 bases). V lost 2 bases, J lost 9 bases, and 21 bases lay in between. This CDR3 contains 15 residues. CDR1 and CDR2 (germline): SGHTS, YDEGEE. CDR3 nucleotide sequence: TGTGCCAGCAGCTTCGCGGGGAACCCTCCTTTTGGGCAGTACTTC. It is translated as CASSFAGNPPFGQYF.

The chain joins TRBV30 to TRBJ2-7; possibly TRBD1 for D (6 bases). Trimming left V 1 base short and J 5 bases short, with 12 bases between. This CDR3 is 13 amino acids long. Germline V gene data show CDR1 as GTSNPN and CDR2 as SVGIG (reference sequence). The CDR3 DNA reads as TGTGCCTGGAGTGAGACAGGCCCAGACGAGCAGTACTTC. This translates into CAWSETGPDEQYF.

The chain combines TRBV7-2 with TRBJ1-5; no clear D gene. Per germline, CDR1 SGHTA and CDR2 FQGNSA. V dropped 5 bases and J dropped 9 bases, with 11 bases sitting between them. This CDR3 has 12 residues. The CDR3 sequence is CASSPPSGPQHF. The CDR3 DNA is TGTGCCAGCAGCCCACCCAGTGGGCCCCAGCATTTT.

This chain links TRBV30 with TRBJ2-3, with D possibly matching TRBD1 (6 bases). Deletions cut 4 bases from V and 6 bases from J, with 14 bases between. This CDR3 is 13 amino acids long. Germline loops: CDR1 GTSNPN, CDR2 SVGIG (reference sequence). CDR3 in amino acids: CAWNDEQGDTQYF. Here the CDR3 DNA reads TGTGCCTGGAATGACGAACAGGGCGATACGCAGTATTTT.